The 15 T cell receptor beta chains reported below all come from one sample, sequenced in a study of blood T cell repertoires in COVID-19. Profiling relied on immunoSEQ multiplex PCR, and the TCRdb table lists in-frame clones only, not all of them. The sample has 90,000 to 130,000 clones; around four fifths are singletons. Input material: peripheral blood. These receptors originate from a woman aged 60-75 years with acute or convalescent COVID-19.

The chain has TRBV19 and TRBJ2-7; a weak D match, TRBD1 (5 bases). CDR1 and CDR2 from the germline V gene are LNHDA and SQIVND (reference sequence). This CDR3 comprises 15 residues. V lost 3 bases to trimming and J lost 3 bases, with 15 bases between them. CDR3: CASSIGRGAGYEQYF. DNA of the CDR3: TGTGCCAGTAGTATCGGAAGGGGCGCAGGCTACGAGCAGTACTTC.

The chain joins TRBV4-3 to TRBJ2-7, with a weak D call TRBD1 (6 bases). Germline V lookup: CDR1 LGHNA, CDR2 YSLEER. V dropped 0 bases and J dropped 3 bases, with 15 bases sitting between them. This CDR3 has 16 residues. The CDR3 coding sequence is TGCGCCAGCAGCCAAGAAGGGGGTCAGGCCATCTACGAGCAGTACTTC. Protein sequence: CASSQEGGQAIYEQYF.

CDR3 sequence (DNA): TGTGCCAGCAGCCCCAGGCGGGCGGGGGCCTACAATGAGCAGTTCTTC. It translates to CASSPRRAGAYNEQFF. V and J are TRBV7-3 and TRBJ2-1, with 7 bases aligning to TRBD2. CDR3 length equals 16 residues. Germline V gene data show CDR1 as SGHTA and CDR2 as FQGTGA. Trimming removed 5 bases from V and 2 bases from J; junction bases left unmatched: 9.

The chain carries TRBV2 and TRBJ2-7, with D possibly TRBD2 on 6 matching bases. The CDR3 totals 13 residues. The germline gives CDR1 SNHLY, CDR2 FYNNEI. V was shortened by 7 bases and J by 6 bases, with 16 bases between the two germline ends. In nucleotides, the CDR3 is TGTGCCAGCATTCCCAGCGGGCCGCTCGAGCAGTACTTC. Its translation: CASIPSGPLEQYF.

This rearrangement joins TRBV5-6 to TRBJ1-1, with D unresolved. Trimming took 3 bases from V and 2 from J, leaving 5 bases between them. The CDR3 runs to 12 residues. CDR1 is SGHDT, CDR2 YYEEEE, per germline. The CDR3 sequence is CASSWPNTEAFF. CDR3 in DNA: TGTGCCAGCAGCTGGCCAAACACTGAAGCTTTCTTT. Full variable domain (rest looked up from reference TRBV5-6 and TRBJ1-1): DAGVTQSPTHLIKTRGQQVTLRCSPKSGHDTVSWYQQALGQGPQFIFQYYEEEERQRGNFPDRFSGHQFPNYSSELNVNALLLGDSALYLCASSWPNTEAFFGQGTRLTVV.

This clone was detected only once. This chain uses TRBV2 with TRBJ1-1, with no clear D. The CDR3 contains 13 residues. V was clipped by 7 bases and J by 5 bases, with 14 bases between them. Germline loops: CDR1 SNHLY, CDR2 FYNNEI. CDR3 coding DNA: TGTGCCAGCACGGAGCGAACGGGGACTGAAGCTTTCTTT. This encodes CASTERTGTEAFF.

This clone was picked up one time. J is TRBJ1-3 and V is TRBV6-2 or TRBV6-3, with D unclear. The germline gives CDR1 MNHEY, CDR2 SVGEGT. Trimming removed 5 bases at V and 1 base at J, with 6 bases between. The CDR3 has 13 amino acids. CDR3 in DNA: TGTGCCAGCAGTCCAACATCTGGAAACACCATATATTTT. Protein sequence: CASSPTSGNTIYF.

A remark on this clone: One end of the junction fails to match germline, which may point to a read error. The CDR3 nucleotides are TGTGCCAGCAGCGTAACAGGGGGCAGTGAGCAGTTCTTC. Amino acid sequence: CASSVTGGSEQFF. This rearrangement joins TRBV7-3 to TRBJ2-1; 9 bases match TRBD1. The CDR3 consists of 13 residues. Germline V CDR1 and CDR2: SGHTA, FQGTGA.

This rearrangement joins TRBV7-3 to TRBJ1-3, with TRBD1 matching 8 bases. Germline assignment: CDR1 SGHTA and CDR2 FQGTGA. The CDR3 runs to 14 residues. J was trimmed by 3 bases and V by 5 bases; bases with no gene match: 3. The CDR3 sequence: CASSPQGDGNTIYF. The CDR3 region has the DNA TGTGCCAGCAGCCCACAGGGGGATGGAAACACCATATATTTT. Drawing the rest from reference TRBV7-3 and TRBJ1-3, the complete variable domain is GAGVSQTPSNKVTEKGKYVELRCDPISGHTALYWYRQSLGQGPEFLIYFQGTGAADDSGLPNDRFFAVRPEGSVSTLKIQRTERGDSAVYLCASSPQGDGNTIYFGEGSWLTVV.

The CDR3 spells CATREPSGDTQYF. The DNA for the CDR3 is TGTGCCACGAGAGAGCCTTCGGGGGATACGCAGTATTTT. The chain uses TRBV24-1 and TRBJ2-3; the D gene is possibly TRBD2 (5 bases). V lost 10 bases and J lost 6, with 16 bases in between. The CDR3 runs 13 residues. Germline CDR1 and CDR2: KGHDR and SFDVKD.

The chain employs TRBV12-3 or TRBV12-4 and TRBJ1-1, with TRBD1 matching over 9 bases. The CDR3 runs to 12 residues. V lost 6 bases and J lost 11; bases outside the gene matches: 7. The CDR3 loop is CASRSGQGGAFF. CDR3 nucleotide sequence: TGTGCCAGCAGATCGGGACAGGGTGGCGCTTTCTTT.

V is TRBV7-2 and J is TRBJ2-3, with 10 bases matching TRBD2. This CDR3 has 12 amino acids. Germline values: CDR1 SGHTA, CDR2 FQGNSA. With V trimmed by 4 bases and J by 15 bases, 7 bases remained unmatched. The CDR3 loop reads CASSSTGTSEYF. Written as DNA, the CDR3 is TGTGCCAGCAGCTCAACCGGGACTAGCGAATATTTT.

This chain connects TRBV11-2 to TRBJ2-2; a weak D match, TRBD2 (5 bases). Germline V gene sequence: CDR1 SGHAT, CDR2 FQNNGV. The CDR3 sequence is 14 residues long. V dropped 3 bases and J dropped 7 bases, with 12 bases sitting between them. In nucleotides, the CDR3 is TGTGCCAGCAGCTTCCAGAGGGCTAACGGGGAGCTGTTTTTT. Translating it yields CASSFQRANGELFF. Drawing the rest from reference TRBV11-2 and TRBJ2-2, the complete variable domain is EAGVAQSPRYKIIEKRQSVAFWCNPISGHATLYWYQQILGQGPKLLIQFQNNGVVDDSQLPKDRFSAERLKGVDSTLKIQPAKLEDSAVYLCASSFQRANGELFFGEGSRLTVL.

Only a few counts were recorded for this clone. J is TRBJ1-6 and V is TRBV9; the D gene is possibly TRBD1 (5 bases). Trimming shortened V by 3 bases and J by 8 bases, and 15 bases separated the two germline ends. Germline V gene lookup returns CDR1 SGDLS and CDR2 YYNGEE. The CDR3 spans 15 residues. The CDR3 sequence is CASSGGRGFDSPLHF. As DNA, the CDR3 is TGTGCCAGCAGCGGGGGGAGGGGTTTTGATTCACCCCTCCACTTT.

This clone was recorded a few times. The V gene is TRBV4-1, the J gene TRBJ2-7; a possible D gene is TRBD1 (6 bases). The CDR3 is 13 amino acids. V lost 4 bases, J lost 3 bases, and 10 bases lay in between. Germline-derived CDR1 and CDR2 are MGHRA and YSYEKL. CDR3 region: CASSLDRLYEQYF. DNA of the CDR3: TGCGCCAGCAGCCTGGACAGACTCTACGAGCAGTACTTC.